This T cell receptor beta chain was documented in a study of vaccination and CD4 T cells after COVID-19. Across the study: Each control culture was treated with a CEFX pool, an HIV-1 Nef pool, or no peptide.

The Oncomine TCR Beta short-read assay generated sequence data from the DNA of cultured CD4+ T cells. TCRdb processed the PCR reads anew with MiXCR; each CDR3 protein has one entry. The sample includes fewer than 18,000 distinct CDR3 sequences, roughly half seen only once; the top ten take 10%. Stated treatment: roughly 10-day PBMC culture with coronavirus spike peptide pools or control peptides (ViraFEST assay). IL-2 at 8.5 to 10 IU/ml and peptide pools at roughly 10 ug/ml were added to PBMCs cultured at approximately 2 million per well. CDR1 and CDR2 (germline): SGHAT, FQNNGV. The ends were cut back, 5 bases at V and 10 bases at J, with 12 bases in the middle. There are 12 residues in the CDR3. A note on this clonotype: Its antigen remains unidentified.

This TCR derives from a human donor who had recovered from COVID-19. Sequenced: CD4+ T cells from blood, cultured in vitro. This chain links TRBV11-2 with TRBJ2-1; D might be TRBD2 (5 bases). The CDR3 DNA reads as TGTGCCAGCAGCGCAAGGCGGGCCGAGCAGTTCTTC. Protein: CASSARRAEQFF.